One and the same sample provided the 15 T cell receptor beta chains below, sequenced in a study of blood T cell repertoires in COVID-19 (dated by TCRdb to 2020 to 2022). The library relied on the immunoSEQ multiplex PCR assay. TCRdb obtained this table from immuneACCESS and retained in-frame rearrangements with V and J assigned. These tables miss some clones; where compared with another copy, unresolved V genes account for less than half of the shortfall, and the remainder is unexplained. Across this sample there are fewer than 120,000 clones, with 60% to 80% seen only once. The top ten constitute approximately 16% of the sample. Sequencing was done on a sample of peripheral blood. Source of these receptors: a woman of 80 years or more with active or convalescent COVID-19.

The CDR3 protein is CASSPRLAKETQYF. The CDR3 region has the DNA TGTGCCAGCAGTCCCCGACTAGCGAAGGAGACCCAGTACTTC. The genes are TRBV28 and TRBJ2-5; TRBD2 agrees at 8 bases. V lost 5 bases to trimming and J lost 5 bases; unmatched junction nucleotides: 7. The CDR3 runs to 14 residues. The V gene's germline CDR1 is MDHEN and CDR2 SYDVKM. Looking up the rest from reference TRBV28 and TRBJ2-5 gives the full variable domain: DVKVTQSSRYLVKRTGEKVFLECVQDMDHENMFWYRQDPGLGLRLIYFSYDVKMKEKGDIPEGYSVSREKKERFSLILESASTNQTSMYLCASSPRLAKETQYFGPGTRLLVL.

V and J are TRBV27 and TRBJ1-5; 7 bases agree with TRBD1. With V trimmed by 4 bases and J by 7 bases, 7 bases remained unmatched. The CDR3 is 14 amino acids. Germline CDR1 reads MNHEY; CDR2 reads SMNVEV (reference sequence). CDR3 sequence reads: CASSSTGMVQPQHF. The CDR3 DNA reads as TGTGCCAGCAGTTCGACAGGGATGGTGCAGCCCCAGCATTTT.

This clone was observed a handful of times. The V call is TRBV11-3, the J call TRBJ2-7; D is possibly TRBD2 (6 bases). The CDR3 runs to 13 residues. The V end lost 5 bases, the J end lost 6 bases, and 14 bases lay between the germline ends. CDR1 SGHNT and CDR2 YENEEA come from the germline V gene. The CDR3 here is CASSPRGGVEQYF. The CDR3 DNA sequence: TGTGCCAGCAGCCCCCGAGGCGGGGTCGAGCAGTACTTC.

This clone was seen only a few times. The rearrangement uses TRBV7-9 and TRBJ2-6, with 8 bases that match TRBD1. Germline loops: CDR1 SEHNR, CDR2 FQNEAQ (reference sequence). Unmatched junction bases numbered 5, after V lost 5 bases and J lost 2 bases. This CDR3 spans 16 amino acids. The CDR3 reads CASSPGQGPGANVLTF. The CDR3 DNA sequence: TGTGCCAGCAGCCCAGGACAGGGACCTGGGGCCAACGTCCTGACTTTC.

This clone came up once. The chain recombines TRBV28 with TRBJ1-2; the match to TRBD1 covers 7 bases. The V gene end was trimmed by 1 base and the J gene end by 1 base; junction bases not matched to a gene: 12. Germline CDR1 reads MDHEN; CDR2 reads SYDVKM. The CDR3 is made up of 18 amino acids. The CDR3 region has the DNA TGTGCCAGCAGTTTATTAAAGTTGAGGGGGCCTTATAACTATGGCTACACCTTC. Translation: CASSLLKLRGPYNYGYTF.

The gene calls are TRBV27 and TRBJ2-1; 11 bases line up with TRBD2. Germline lookup yields CDR1 MNHEY and CDR2 SMNVEV (reference sequence). The CDR3 consists of 18 residues. Germline trimming cut 1 base from V and 6 bases from J; bases unmatched to any gene: 11. CDR3 sequence reads: CASSLYTPLAGVTNEQFF. Here the CDR3 DNA reads TGTGCCAGCAGTTTATATACCCCACTAGCGGGAGTTACCAATGAGCAGTTCTTC.

The CDR3 DNA is TGCGCCAGCAGGGCCGGGACTTCGAGCTCCTACGAGCAGTACTTC. This translates into CASRAGTSSSYEQYF. The rearrangement uses TRBV5-1 and TRBJ2-7, with D perhaps TRBD2 (6 bases). The V gene lost 5 bases and the J gene lost 0 bases, with 15 bases spanning the gap. The germline CDR1 and CDR2 sequences are SGHRS and YFSETQ. The CDR3 sequence is 15 residues long.

The chain couples TRBV27 to TRBJ2-3; 7 bases agree with TRBD2. The CDR3 extends over 14 amino acids. The V gene's germline CDR1 is MNHEY and CDR2 SMNVEV (reference sequence). After removal of 11 bases from V and 0 bases from J, the junction contained 8 bases not matched to a gene. The CDR3: CASGGASSTDTQYF. The DNA of the CDR3 is TGTGCCTCGGGGGGAGCCAGCAGCACAGATACGCAGTATTTT.

This clone appeared a few times. J is TRBJ1-1 and V is TRBV6-6, with 7 bases identical to TRBD1. CDR3 length: 14 residues. V was pared by 5 bases and J by 7 bases, with 10 bases of the junction left unmatched. Germline CDR1 and CDR2: MNHNY and SVGAGI (reference sequence). The CDR3 is CASSSDRADYEAFF. The CDR3 DNA reads as TGTGCCAGCAGTAGCGACAGGGCGGACTATGAAGCTTTCTTT.

Turning to this clone: One end of the junction is discordant with germline, which a read error may explain. The chain couples TRBV7-7 to TRBJ2-3, with TRBD2 matching over 14 bases. The CDR3 is 16 amino acids. The germline CDR1 and CDR2 sequences are SSHAT and FNYEAQ (reference sequence). The DNA for the CDR3 is TGTGCTAGCAGCCCCGGGACTAGCGGGAGCGTAGATACGCAGTATTTT. This translates into CASSPGTSGSVDTQYF.

V usage is TRBV7-9 and J usage is TRBJ2-1; 10 positions agree with TRBD2. Germline V gene data show CDR1 as SEHNR and CDR2 as FQNEAQ (reference sequence). CDR3 length: 15 residues. Trimming cost V 6 bases and J 0 bases; bases outside gene matches: 2. As DNA, the CDR3 is TGTGCCAGCAGGCCTAGCGGGAGCTCCTACAATGAGCAGTTCTTC. It translates to CASRPSGSSYNEQFF.

This chain links TRBV27 with TRBJ2-7; D is possibly TRBD1 (6 bases). Between the trimmed V and J ends, which lost 5 bases and 1 base, there was a span of 12 bases. The CDR3 is 14 amino acids. The germline CDR1 and CDR2 sequences are MNHEY and SMNVEV (reference sequence). CDR3 protein: CASSTRTDSYEQYF. In DNA, the CDR3 is TGTGCCAGCAGTACTCGGACAGATTCCTACGAGCAGTACTTC.

The chain recombines TRBV28 with TRBJ1-1; no definite D call. The V end was cut by 5 bases, the J end by 0 bases, with 10 bases between. This CDR3 spans 14 amino acids. CDR1 and CDR2 (germline): MDHEN, SYDVKM. This chain's CDR3 is CASSPHSMNTEAFF. The CDR3 DNA follows: TGTGCCAGCAGTCCCCACAGTATGAACACTGAAGCTTTCTTT.

This chain links TRBV28 with TRBJ2-7; 9 nucleotides line up with TRBD1. Germline V lookup: CDR1 MDHEN, CDR2 SYDVKM. J gave up 7 bases and V 6 bases, and 13 bases lay outside the gene matches. The CDR3 has 15 amino acids. CDR3 in amino acids: CASSSPGQGMGEQYF. In DNA form, the CDR3 reads TGTGCCAGCAGCTCTCCGGGACAGGGAATGGGGGAGCAGTACTTC.

The V call is TRBV30, the J call TRBJ1-5; D might be TRBD1 (6 bases). The CDR3 consists of 12 residues. CDR1 is GTSNPN, CDR2 SVGIG, per germline (reference sequence). V shed 8 bases and J shed 9 bases, with 17 bases lying between them. The CDR3 region is CAQGDTQGPQHF. For the CDR3, the DNA is TGTGCCCAAGGGGACACTCAAGGGCCCCAGCATTTT.